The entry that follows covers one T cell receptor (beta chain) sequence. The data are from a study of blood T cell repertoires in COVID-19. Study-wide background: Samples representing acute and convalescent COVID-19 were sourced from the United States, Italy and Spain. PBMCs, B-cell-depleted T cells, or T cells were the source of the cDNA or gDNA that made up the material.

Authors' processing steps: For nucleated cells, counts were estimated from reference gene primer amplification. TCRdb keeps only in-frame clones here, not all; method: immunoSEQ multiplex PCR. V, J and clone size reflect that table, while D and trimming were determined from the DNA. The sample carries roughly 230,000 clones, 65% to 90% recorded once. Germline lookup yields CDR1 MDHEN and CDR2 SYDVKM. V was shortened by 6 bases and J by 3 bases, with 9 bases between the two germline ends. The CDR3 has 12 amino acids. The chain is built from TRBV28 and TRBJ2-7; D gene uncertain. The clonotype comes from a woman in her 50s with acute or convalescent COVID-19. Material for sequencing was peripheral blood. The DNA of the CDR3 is TGTGCCAGCAGGACTGTGAACTACGAGCAGTACTTC. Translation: CASRTVNYEQYF.